The rows below give T cell receptor beta chains drawn from one sample of a study of T cells in Graves' hyperthyroidism and ophthalmopathy. MiXCR, run by TCRdb on the multiplex PCR reads, gives a single entry per CDR3 protein. The sample carries a few hundred thousand distinct CDR3 sequences, about 15% recorded once. The specimen sequenced was blood. These receptors originate from a woman aged 40 to 50 with Graves' hyperthyroidism that later progressed to Graves' ophthalmopathy. CDR3s include the opening cysteine and the closing phenylalanine or tryptophan. Fields, in order: V gene, D gene, J gene, clone size, CDR3 DNA, CDR3 protein. The D gene is left open where the match is weak. Clone sizes are given selectively: once, few, many, or a class where the clone is expanded.

V gene: TRBV28
D gene: .
J gene: TRBJ2-7
clone size: many
CDR3 DNA: TGTGCCAGCAGTCCTTATGCATTGGGGAAGGGCTCCTACGAGCAGTACTTC
CDR3 protein: CASSPYALGKGSYEQYF

V gene: TRBV28
D gene: .
J gene: TRBJ1-1
clone size: many
CDR3 DNA: TGTGCCAGCAGTCCCCCTGGGGACACTGAAGCTTTCTTT
CDR3 protein: CASSPPGDTEAFF

V gene: TRBV4-1
D gene: .
J gene: TRBJ2-3
clone size: .
CDR3 DNA: TGCGCCAGCACCTCCCCCAGTAGGGTGGAGCAGTATTTT
CDR3 protein: CASTSPSRVEQYF

V gene: TRBV19
D gene: TRBD2
J gene: TRBJ2-5
clone size: .
CDR3 DNA: TGTGCCAGTAGTTGGGCGGGGGGCCCCGAGACCCAGTACTTC
CDR3 protein: CASSWAGGPETQYF

V gene: TRBV12-3/TRBV12-4
D gene: .
J gene: TRBJ2-5
clone size: .
CDR3 DNA: TGTGCCAGCAGTTCGAGAGAGCGGGAGACCCAGTACTTC
CDR3 protein: CASSSRERETQYF

V gene: TRBV7-3
D gene: .
J gene: TRBJ2-7
clone size: few
CDR3 DNA: TGTGCCAGCAGCTTAGCGGTTAAATACGAGCAGTACTTC
CDR3 protein: CASSLAVKYEQYF

V gene: TRBV7-2
D gene: .
J gene: TRBJ2-1
clone size: many
CDR3 DNA: TGTGCCAGCAGCTTAGACAGGAACTCCTACAATGAGCAGTTCTTC
CDR3 protein: CASSLDRNSYNEQFF

V gene: TRBV2
D gene: TRBD1
J gene: TRBJ1-1
clone size: many
CDR3 DNA: TGTGCCAGCAGTGCCGCAGGGGGCGCGCAGGCAGCTTTCTTT
CDR3 protein: CASSAAGGAQAAFF

V gene: TRBV6-2/TRBV6-3
D gene: TRBD1
J gene: TRBJ2-4
clone size: many
CDR3 DNA: TGTGCCAGCAGTTACGTAAGCTACGACAGGGGGCTGGCCAAAAACATTCAGTACTTC
CDR3 protein: CASSYVSYDRGLAKNIQYF

V gene: TRBV7-9
D gene: .
J gene: TRBJ2-7
clone size: many
CDR3 DNA: TGTGCCAGCAGCTCCCCGGACGGGTACGAGCAGTACTTC
CDR3 protein: CASSSPDGYEQYF

V gene: TRBV5-1
D gene: .
J gene: TRBJ1-5
clone size: many
CDR3 DNA: TGCGCCAGCAGCTTGAGGGAATGGGCTCTTCAGCCCCAGCATTTT
CDR3 protein: CASSLREWALQPQHF

V gene: TRBV18
D gene: TRBD2
J gene: TRBJ2-2
clone size: many
CDR3 DNA: TGTGCCAGCTACCGGACTAGCGGTACCACCGGGGAGCTGTTTTTT
CDR3 protein: CASYRTSGTTGELFF

V gene: TRBV9
D gene: .
J gene: TRBJ1-1
clone size: many
CDR3 DNA: TGTGCCAGCAGCGTTGGACAGTACACTGAAGCTTTCTTT
CDR3 protein: CASSVGQYTEAFF

V gene: TRBV7-2
D gene: TRBD1
J gene: TRBJ2-7
clone size: many
CDR3 DNA: TGTGCCAGCAGGCAGGGGACAGGGCCTCCCGAGCAGTACTTC
CDR3 protein: CASRQGTGPPEQYF

V gene: TRBV6-5
D gene: .
J gene: TRBJ2-1
clone size: few
CDR3 DNA: TGTGCCAGCAGTTACTCGAGGCAGGGTGGCAATGAGCAGTTCTTC
CDR3 protein: CASSYSRQGGNEQFF

V gene: TRBV27
D gene: .
J gene: TRBJ1-2
clone size: many
CDR3 DNA: TGTGCCAGCAGTCCCCTTGCATTGGGGGATGGCTACACCTTC
CDR3 protein: CASSPLALGDGYTF

V gene: TRBV27
D gene: .
J gene: TRBJ1-6
clone size: many
CDR3 DNA: TGTGCCAGCACCGGATACAGGGATTATTCACCCCTCCACTTT
CDR3 protein: CASTGYRDYSPLHF

V gene: TRBV20-1
D gene: TRBD1
J gene: TRBJ1-1
clone size: .
CDR3 DNA: TGCAGTGCTGGTTGGGGGACAGGGCTTATGAACACTGAAGCTTTCTTT
CDR3 protein: CSAGWGTGLMNTEAFF

V gene: TRBV4-1
D gene: TRBD1
J gene: TRBJ2-4
clone size: few
CDR3 DNA: TGCGCCAGCAGCCACCCGCGACAGGGGGAAGCCAAAAACATTCAGTACTTC
CDR3 protein: CASSHPRQGEAKNIQYF

V gene: TRBV7-2
D gene: .
J gene: TRBJ2-2
clone size: many
CDR3 DNA: TGTGCCAGCAGCATTCCATTGAACTTCTACACCGGGGAGCTGTTTTTT
CDR3 protein: CASSIPLNFYTGELFF

V gene: TRBV7-9
D gene: TRBD1
J gene: TRBJ2-1
clone size: .
CDR3 DNA: TGTGCCAGCATCCCCCTCATAGGGGGACAGATACCCTACAATGAGCAGTTCTTC
CDR3 protein: CASIPLIGGQIPYNEQFF

V gene: TRBV18
D gene: .
J gene: TRBJ2-7
clone size: many
CDR3 DNA: TGTGCCAGCTCACTACAGGGGGGGTACGAGCAGTACTTC
CDR3 protein: CASSLQGGYEQYF

V gene: TRBV30
D gene: .
J gene: TRBJ2-7
clone size: many
CDR3 DNA: TGTGCCTGGAGCTGGGGGGGGGCTAAAAACGAGCAGTACTTC
CDR3 protein: CAWSWGGAKNEQYF

V gene: TRBV28
D gene: .
J gene: TRBJ2-7
clone size: many
CDR3 DNA: TGTGCCAGCAGTTCAGGGTGGGCCCCGACCTACGAGCAGTACTTC
CDR3 protein: CASSSGWAPTYEQYF

V gene: TRBV13
D gene: .
J gene: TRBJ2-5
clone size: many
CDR3 DNA: TGTGCCAGCAGCTTAGGCCTCGGGGAGGCGGGGGAGACCCAGTACTTC
CDR3 protein: CASSLGLGEAGETQYF

V gene: TRBV5-1
D gene: .
J gene: TRBJ2-6
clone size: many
CDR3 DNA: TGCGCCAGCAGCTTAGCCCCATCTGGGGCCAACGTCCTGACTTTC
CDR3 protein: CASSLAPSGANVLTF

V gene: TRBV2
D gene: TRBD2
J gene: TRBJ2-1
clone size: .
CDR3 DNA: TGTGCCAGCAGAAGACTAGCGGGCTACAATGAGCAGTTCTTC
CDR3 protein: CASRRLAGYNEQFF

V gene: TRBV7-3
D gene: .
J gene: TRBJ2-7
clone size: many
CDR3 DNA: TGTGCCAGCAGCTTAGCCAAAGGCTACGAGCAGTACTTC
CDR3 protein: CASSLAKGYEQYF

V gene: TRBV7-9
D gene: TRBD1
J gene: TRBJ1-3
clone size: few
CDR3 DNA: TGTGCCAGCATACTCCAGGGGGCTGGAAACACCATATATTTT
CDR3 protein: CASILQGAGNTIYF

V gene: TRBV28
D gene: .
J gene: TRBJ1-6
clone size: many
CDR3 DNA: TGTGCCAGCAGTTTATTGACAGCCGATAATTCACCCCTCCACTTT
CDR3 protein: CASSLLTADNSPLHF

V gene: TRBV28
D gene: TRBD2
J gene: TRBJ2-1
clone size: many
CDR3 DNA: TGTGCCAGCAGTTTAGATGTCGGGACTAGCGGGAGATATCGGGCGAATGAGCAGTTCTTC
CDR3 protein: CASSLDVGTSGRYRANEQFF

V gene: TRBV28
D gene: .
J gene: TRBJ2-7
clone size: many
CDR3 DNA: TGTGCCAGCAGTTCTGGGGGACACCCCTACGAGCAGTACTTC
CDR3 protein: CASSSGGHPYEQYF

V gene: TRBV28
D gene: TRBD1
J gene: TRBJ1-4
clone size: many
CDR3 DNA: TGTGCCAGCAGCCCAGGGGGGCTCGGGGAAAAACTGTTTTTT
CDR3 protein: CASSPGGLGEKLFF

V gene: TRBV27
D gene: .
J gene: TRBJ1-2
clone size: many
CDR3 DNA: TGTGCCAGCAGCCCCGCAAGCTTAGCTAACTATGGCTACACCTTC
CDR3 protein: CASSPASLANYGYTF

V gene: TRBV13
D gene: TRBD2
J gene: TRBJ2-1
clone size: many
CDR3 DNA: TGTGCCAGCAGCTTAGCTGCTGGGACTAGCGGATCCTACAATGAGCAGTTCTTC
CDR3 protein: CASSLAAGTSGSYNEQFF

V gene: TRBV27
D gene: .
J gene: TRBJ1-5
clone size: many
CDR3 DNA: TGTGCCAGCAGTTTAACAAGCCATAGCAATCAGCCCCAGCATTTT
CDR3 protein: CASSLTSHSNQPQHF

V gene: TRBV7-8
D gene: .
J gene: TRBJ2-7
clone size: few
CDR3 DNA: TGTGCCAGCAGCTTATCCCCCGCCGCCTACGAGCAGTACTTC
CDR3 protein: CASSLSPAAYEQYF

V gene: TRBV29-1
D gene: .
J gene: TRBJ2-3
clone size: many
CDR3 DNA: TGCAGCGTACCCGATTTCACAGATACGCAGTATTTT
CDR3 protein: CSVPDFTDTQYF

V gene: TRBV3-1
D gene: TRBD2
J gene: TRBJ2-1
clone size: few
CDR3 DNA: TGTGCCAGCAGCCAAGGTTTCCAGGGAGGGTACAATGAGCAGTTCTTC
CDR3 protein: CASSQGFQGGYNEQFF

V gene: TRBV5-1
D gene: .
J gene: TRBJ1-2
clone size: many
CDR3 DNA: TGCGCCAGCAGCTTGGCCCCTCAACGGTCCTATGGCTACACCTTC
CDR3 protein: CASSLAPQRSYGYTF

V gene: TRBV20-1
D gene: .
J gene: TRBJ2-7
clone size: many
CDR3 DNA: TGCAGTGCTGAGACAGCCTACGAGCAGTACTTC
CDR3 protein: CSAETAYEQYF

V gene: TRBV5-1
D gene: TRBD1
J gene: TRBJ1-2
clone size: many
CDR3 DNA: TGCGCCAGCAGCTTATCATGGACAGGCGGTCGAACCTATGGCTACACCTTC
CDR3 protein: CASSLSWTGGRTYGYTF